Following are 15 T cell receptor beta chains from one sample sequenced in a study of breast tumors, draining lymph nodes, adjacent tissues. Breast cancer patients provided tissue from their axillary draining lymph nodes. Via MiXCR, TCRdb re-called the multiplex PCR reads, giving one row per CDR3 protein. Altogether about 180,000 distinct CDR3 sequences are present, around 33% being singletons, with the ten largest covering approximately 3.9%. Sequencing was carried out using axillary lymph node tissue. Receptors were obtained from a female donor with breast cancer. Some clones in this sample may be carry-over from other donors' samples.

This clonotype has at least ten counts. The chain couples TRBV9 to TRBJ2-5; no firm D call. The CDR3 loop spans 13 amino acids. The V end was cut by 0 bases, the J end by 5 bases, with 8 bases between. Germline V gene data show CDR1 as SGDLS and CDR2 as YYNGEE. The CDR3 sequence is CASSVEGFETQYF. The CDR3 DNA is TGTGCCAGCAGCGTAGAGGGTTTCGAGACCCAGTACTTC.

There are many counts of this clonotype. The chain uses TRBV6-1 and TRBJ2-5; 9 nucleotides match TRBD1. CDR3 length: 15 residues. Germline assignment: CDR1 MNHNS and CDR2 SASEGT. The J segment lost 5 bases and the V segment lost 1 base, leaving 5 bases of the junction unmatched. This CDR3 reads CASSEVTGGGETQYF. The CDR3, as DNA: TGTGCCAGCAGTGAAGTTACAGGGGGCGGTGAGACCCAGTACTTC.

A few counts support this clonotype. A single base separates this from a much larger clone, so it may be a read error. V and J are TRBV24-1 and TRBJ2-1; 10 bases are a match to TRBD2. CDR1 and CDR2 (germline): KGHDR, SFDVKD. The CDR3 loop spans 19 amino acids. The CDR3 protein is CATSDLSAGGTSSYNEQLF. As DNA, the CDR3 is TGTGCCACCAGTGATTTGTCAGCGGGAGGGACCTCTAGCTACAATGAGCAGCTCTTC.

With respect to this clonotype: A much larger clone lies a single base off, so this may be a read error. The gene calls are TRBV28 and TRBJ2-5; D may be TRBD1 (5 bases). Between the trimmed V and J ends, which lost 5 bases and 4 bases, there was a span of 14 bases. CDR1 and CDR2 (germline): MDHEN, SYDVKM. This CDR3 is 14 amino acids long. The DNA of the CDR3 is TGTGCCAGCAGTCCAGGGTACACCCGAGAGACCCAGTACTTC. Its translation is CASSPGYTRETQYF.

A word on this clonotype: A much larger clone sits a single nucleotide away, making a read error possible. The chain joins TRBV7-9 to TRBJ2-5, with D possibly being TRBD1 (6 bases). V was shortened by 6 bases and J by 5 bases, with 19 bases between the two germline ends. CDR1 is SEHNR, CDR2 FQNEAQ, per germline (reference sequence). CDR3 length: 15 residues. The CDR3 loop reads CASSLVRGWEETQYF. CDR3 coding DNA: TGTGCCAGCAGTCTCGTGAGGGGGTGGGAGGAGACCCAGTACTTC. Full variable domain (rest looked up from reference TRBV7-9 and TRBJ2-5): DTGVSQNPRHKITKRGQNVTFRCDPISEHNRLYWYRQTLGQGPEFLTYFQNEAQLEKSRLLSDRFSAERPKGSFSTLEIQRTEQGDSAMYLCASSLVRGWEETQYFGPGTRLLVL.

Only one count was recorded for this clonotype. The conserved phenylalanine or tryptophan is not found at the CDR3 terminus, so this likely reflects a read error. Because the CDR3's place on the DNA is in doubt, the DNA is left out and the CDR3 is given as listed by TCRdb. V and J are TRBV7-2 and TRBJ2-3; the D call TRBD1 from the table was never checked on the DNA. Per the germline V gene, CDR1 is SGHTA and CDR2 is FQGNSA. Counting both end residues, the CDR3 totals 12 amino acids. CDR3 sequence reads: CASSPPSDTRYL.

The rearrangement links TRBV14 to TRBJ1-4; D is possibly TRBD1 (6 bases). The V end lost 3 bases, the J end lost 3 bases, and 11 bases lay between the germline ends. The CDR3 has 15 residues. The germline V gene encodes CDR1 SGHDN and CDR2 FVKESK. CDR3 loop: CASSHLRTANEKLFF. CDR3 DNA sequence: TGTGCCAGCAGCCACCTCAGGACAGCTAATGAAAAACTGTTTTTT.

V and J are TRBV5-1 and TRBJ2-4; D uncertain. CDR1 is SGHRS, CDR2 YFSETQ, per germline. Trimming shortened V by 0 bases and J by 0 bases, and 7 bases separated the two germline ends. CDR3 length: 15 amino acids. Here the CDR3 DNA reads TGCGCCAGCAGCTTGGCCCCCATAGCCAAAAACATTCAGTACTTC. This gives the protein CASSLAPIAKNIQYF.

This clonotype was seen many times. The genes are TRBV30 and TRBJ2-5, with D perhaps matching TRBD1 (7 bases). CDR1 and CDR2 (germline): GTSNPN, SVGIG (reference sequence). The V end was cut by 3 bases, the J end by 5 bases, with 16 bases between. The length of the CDR3 is 14 residues. The CDR3 is CAWREEGARETQYF. In DNA, the CDR3 is TGTGCCTGGAGGGAGGAGGGGGCGCGGGAGACCCAGTACTTC.

V usage is TRBV19 and J usage is TRBJ1-1, with D hard to call. Germline V gene data show CDR1 as LNHDA and CDR2 as SQIVND (reference sequence). CDR3 length equals 17 residues. The V end was cut by 7 bases, the J end by 1 base, with 22 bases between. CDR3: CASKRGVMGGTNTEAFF. CDR3 coding DNA: TGTGCCAGTAAAAGAGGAGTTATGGGAGGCACGAACACTGAAGCTTTCTTT.

The chain is built from TRBV6-5 and TRBJ2-7, with 8 bases fitting TRBD2. This CDR3 spans 16 amino acids. Trimming removed 6 bases from V and 6 bases from J; junction bases left unmatched: 16. Germline V gene lookup returns CDR1 MNHEY and CDR2 SVGAGI. The CDR3 protein is CASRPVGGGGPREQYF. The CDR3 nucleotides read TGTGCCAGCAGACCCGTGGGGGGCGGGGGGCCCCGCGAGCAGTACTTC.

This clonotype has more than one count but fewer than ten. With a much larger clone just one base away, this may be a read error. The chain recombines TRBV20-1 with TRBJ2-5; a weak D match, TRBD1 (6 bases). CDR3 length equals 14 residues. Looked up from germline, CDR1 is DFQATT and CDR2 is SNEGSKA (reference sequence). The CDR3 spells CGARDPRGKETQYF. The CDR3 DNA reads as TGCGGTGCTAGAGACCCAAGGGGGAAAGAGACCCAGTACTTC.

This clonotype was detected only once. At one boundary the junction diverges from the germline segment, which might be a read error. The chain's CDR3 is CAGSFVGREEKLFF. CDR3 in DNA: TGTGCCGGCAGTTTCGTCGGGCGAGAGGAAAAACTGTTTTTT. This chain joins TRBV27 and TRBJ1-4; D gene unclear. The germline CDR1 and CDR2 sequences are MNHEY and SMNVEV (reference sequence). CDR3 length: 14 residues.

With regard to this clonotype: A single base separates this from a much larger clone, so it may be a read error. The chain couples TRBV4-2 to TRBJ1-2; possibly TRBD1 for D (6 bases). From germline, CDR1 is LGHNA and CDR2 YNFKEQ. The CDR3 runs 15 residues. Trimming pared 4 bases from V and 3 bases from J, leaving 15 bases between. CDR3 sequence reads: CASSRGGGSYYGYTF. CDR3 DNA: TGTGCCAGCAGCCGAGGAGGGGGGTCTTACTATGGCTACACCTTC.

This clonotype was seen repeatedly, ten times or more. V and J are TRBV2 and TRBJ2-2; 8 bases are a match to TRBD2. The ends lost 6 bases at V and 3 bases at J; junction bases unmatched: 6. This CDR3 comprises 15 residues. Per the germline V gene, CDR1 is SNHLY and CDR2 is FYNNEI. For the CDR3, the DNA is TGTGCCAGCAGCAAAGCGGGAGCGTACACCGGGGAGCTGTTTTTT. Amino acids: CASSKAGAYTGELFF.